The 20 T cell receptor beta chains in this list originate from one sample, sequenced in a study of T cell repertoires in cytomegalovirus infection. For these TCRs, the target antigens are not known. TCRdb processed the reads anew with MiXCR; each CDR3 protein has one entry. Among approximately 1,000,000 distinct CDR3 sequences listed, 30% to 40% were seen once. Specimen: cultured CD8+ T cells from PBMCs, collected from culture after CMV antigen stimulation. The receptor set was obtained from a human donor in good health (CMV status not recorded). Some clones in this sample may be carry-over from other donors' samples.

The CDR3 nucleotides read TGTGCCAGCAGTTTAAGGGCTAGCACCTACGAGCAGTACTTC. It encodes CASSLRASTYEQYF. The V gene is TRBV27, the J gene TRBJ2-7; possible D gene TRBD2, 5 bases. The CDR3 loop spans 14 amino acids. The germline CDR1 and CDR2 sequences are MNHEY and SMNVEV (reference sequence). V was cut by 2 bases and J by 2 bases, with 10 bases left in between.

The chain uses TRBV10-3 and TRBJ2-1, with D perhaps TRBD1 or TRBD2 (6 bases each). Trimming removed 4 bases from V and 0 bases from J, with 10 bases in between. Germline V CDR1 and CDR2: ENHRY, SYGVKD. The CDR3 extends over 15 amino acids. This chain's CDR3 is CAISAGAGSYNEQFF. CDR3 nucleotides: TGTGCCATCAGTGCGGGGGCGGGCTCCTACAATGAGCAGTTCTTC.

The CDR3 coding sequence is TGCGCCAGCAGCGCCGCTAGCGGGGAGATCGGAAGCAATGAGCAGTTCTTC. It translates to CASSAASGEIGSNEQFF. The chain recombines TRBV4-1 with TRBJ2-1; 9 positions match TRBD2. Germline V CDR1 and CDR2: MGHRA, YSYEKL. The CDR3 totals 17 residues. V dropped 5 bases and J dropped 6; count of bases not matched to a gene: 14.

This clonotype was detected a few times. The V and J genes are TRBV6-2 or TRBV6-3 and TRBJ2-1; D perhaps matches TRBD2 (5 bases). The V gene's germline CDR1 is MNHEY and CDR2 SVGEGT. The V end lost 7 bases, the J end lost 6 bases, and 13 bases lay between the germline ends. The CDR3 totals 13 residues. CDR3 in amino acids: CASNNGIINEQFF. CDR3 nucleotide sequence: TGTGCCAGCAATAACGGGATTATCAATGAGCAGTTCTTC.

The chain joins TRBV7-6 to TRBJ1-3; TRBD1 matches 11 bases. Trimming removed 5 bases from V and 2 bases from J; junction bases left unmatched: 5. This CDR3 is built from 16 residues. Per the germline V gene, CDR1 is SGHVS and CDR2 is FNYEAQ. The CDR3 region is CASSLGQGVPGNTIYF. CDR3 nucleotides: TGTGCCAGCAGCCTGGGACAGGGGGTACCTGGAAACACCATATATTTT.

This clonotype appeared a few times. This chain connects TRBV6-5 to TRBJ2-5, with 13 bases aligning to TRBD2. This CDR3 is 16 amino acids long. Germline lookup yields CDR1 MNHEY and CDR2 SVGAGI. V gave up 5 bases and J gave up 4 bases; unmatched junction bases: 7. The CDR3 reads CASSHRLAGGPETQYF. DNA of the CDR3: TGTGCCAGCAGTCACCGACTAGCGGGGGGCCCAGAGACCCAGTACTTC.

This clonotype was detected ten times or more. This sequence joins TRBV20-1 and TRBJ1-5; possible D gene TRBD1, 5 bases. The CDR3 runs 14 residues. Germline V gives CDR1 DFQATT, CDR2 SNEGSKA (reference sequence). Trimming took off 5 bases at V and 1 base at J, with 12 bases between the two ends. The CDR3: CSASDSNSNQPQHF. The CDR3 DNA reads TGCAGTGCTTCTGACAGTAACAGCAATCAGCCCCAGCATTTT.

This chain links TRBV6-6 with TRBJ1-1; D might be TRBD1 (5 bases). Trimming removed 6 bases at V and 0 bases at J, with 14 bases between. Germline loops: CDR1 MNHNY, CDR2 SVGAGI (reference sequence). The CDR3 is 15 residues long. CDR3 bases: TGTGCCAGCAGAACCCCCCTGACAGTGAACACTGAAGCTTTCTTT. Translating it yields CASRTPLTVNTEAFF.

V usage is TRBV5-1 and J usage is TRBJ2-2; tentatively, D is TRBD1 (6 bases). The CDR3 runs to 15 residues. The V end lost 1 base, the J end lost 6 bases, and 13 bases lay between the germline ends. Germline CDR1 reads SGHRS; CDR2 reads YFSETQ. CDR3 amino acids: CASSLKGVIAGELFF. Written as DNA, the CDR3 is TGCGCCAGCAGCTTGAAGGGGGTGATAGCCGGGGAGCTGTTTTTT.

This clonotype was detected a few times. The J gene is TRBJ2-7, the V gene TRBV10-3, with 7 bases fitting TRBD1. Looked up from germline, CDR1 is ENHRY and CDR2 is SYGVKD. V was clipped by 6 bases and J by 3 bases; unmatched bases: 17. The CDR3 totals 17 residues. The CDR3: CAISLLQGFDGSYEQYF. For the CDR3, the DNA is TGTGCCATCAGCCTCTTACAGGGGTTCGACGGTAGCTACGAGCAGTACTTC.

With regard to this clonotype: This sequence may be a read error, since a much larger clone differs from it by one base. The chain joins TRBV4-1 to TRBJ1-5; D might be TRBD1 (6 bases). This CDR3 is built from 16 residues. V was pared by 4 bases and J by 10 bases, with 23 bases between. The V gene's germline CDR1 is MGHRA and CDR2 YSYEKL. The CDR3 DNA reads as TGCGCCAGCAGCCGCCTCCCGGGGGCGATGGATGGACCCCAGCATTTT. This encodes CASSRLPGAMDGPQHF.

This sequence joins TRBV7-9 and TRBJ2-7; D gene uncertain. Germline V gene sequence: CDR1 SEHNR, CDR2 FQNEAQ (reference sequence). V dropped 5 bases and J dropped 5 bases, with 13 bases sitting between them. This CDR3 contains 13 residues. The CDR3 reads CASSPPNMNEQYV. The CDR3 region has the DNA TGTGCCAGCAGCCCGCCCAATATGAACGAGCAGTACGTC.

The table lists this clonotype with a few counts. The V gene is TRBV19, the J gene TRBJ2-5; TRBD2 agrees at 8 bases. The CDR3 consists of 16 residues. Germline V gene sequence: CDR1 LNHDA, CDR2 SQIVND (reference sequence). V lost 3 bases to trimming and J lost 2 bases; unmatched junction nucleotides: 8. CDR3 protein: CASSIPRRGGQETQYF. CDR3 in DNA: TGTGCCAGTAGTATCCCCCGCCGGGGGGGGCAAGAGACCCAGTACTTC.

This clonotype was observed many times. The gene calls are TRBV12-3 or TRBV12-4 and TRBJ2-3; D ambiguous. V was pared by 2 bases and J by 2 bases, with 14 bases between. The CDR3 consists of 16 residues. The DNA of the CDR3 is TGTGCCAGCAGTTTAAGGTCCCTCTATGACACAGATACGCAGTATTTT. Protein sequence: CASSLRSLYDTDTQYF.

The chain carries TRBV6-8 and TRBJ2-2; no definite D call. CDR3 size: 16 residues. The V end lost 2 bases, the J end lost 1 base, and 11 bases lay between the germline ends. The germline V gene has CDR1 MNHGY and CDR2 SAAAGT. CDR3 region: CASSYTPPGNTGELFF. The CDR3 bases are TGTGCCAGCAGTTACACCCCTCCAGGGAACACCGGGGAGCTGTTTTTT.

This clonotype was seen ten or more times. The rearrangement links TRBV12-3 or TRBV12-4 to TRBJ2-1; perhaps TRBD2 as D (7 bases). This CDR3 has 16 residues. V was cut by 5 bases and J by 2 bases, with 16 bases left in between. In DNA, the CDR3 is TGTGCCAGCAGTCCCAGAGGCGGGGGCCCCTACAATGAGCAGTTCTTC. It codes for CASSPRGGGPYNEQFF.

The J gene is TRBJ2-3, the V gene TRBV7-9, with D hard to call. CDR1 is SEHNR and CDR2 is FQNEAQ in the germline V gene (reference sequence). This CDR3 spans 13 amino acids. V lost 5 bases and J lost 6, with 12 bases in between. CDR3 amino acids: CASSGSKRDTQYF. The CDR3 nucleotides are TGTGCCAGCAGCGGCAGTAAGAGGGATACGCAGTATTTT.

This rearrangement joins TRBV7-8 to TRBJ2-5, with D possibly matching TRBD2 (6 bases). The CDR3 runs to 15 residues. Per the germline V gene, CDR1 is SGHVS and CDR2 is FQNEAQ. The V and J ends lost 3 bases and 1 base respectively, with 12 bases between them. The CDR3 nucleotides read TGTGCCAGCAGCTTCCTTTCGCGGGGCCAAGAGACCCAGTACTTC. Its translation: CASSFLSRGQETQYF.

This clonotype was seen more than once but under ten times. The rearrangement links TRBV27 to TRBJ1-2, with D possibly being TRBD1 (5 bases). The germline V gene encodes CDR1 MNHEY and CDR2 SMNVEV (reference sequence). The CDR3 length is 15 residues. Trimming stripped 5 bases from V and 1 base from J, with 14 bases between. CDR3 DNA sequence: TGTGCCAGCAGTAAAACGGGACGGGATAACTATGGCTACACCTTC. Its protein product is CASSKTGRDNYGYTF.

This clonotype came up a few times. The chain carries TRBV7-9 and TRBJ2-5; maybe TRBD1 (5 bases). V gave up 4 bases and J gave up 0 bases, with 9 bases separating them. This CDR3 comprises 14 residues. CDR1 and CDR2 (germline): SEHNR, FQNEAQ (reference sequence). In DNA, the CDR3 is TGTGCCAGCAGCTCAGGGTCGCACCAAGAGACCCAGTACTTC. Amino acids: CASSSGSHQETQYF. The whole variable domain, remainder taken from reference TRBV7-9 and TRBJ2-5, is DTGVSQNPRHKITKRGQNVTFRCDPISEHNRLYWYRQTLGQGPEFLTYFQNEAQLEKSRLLSDRFSAERPKGSFSTLEIQRTEQGDSAMYLCASSSGSHQETQYFGPGTRLLVL.